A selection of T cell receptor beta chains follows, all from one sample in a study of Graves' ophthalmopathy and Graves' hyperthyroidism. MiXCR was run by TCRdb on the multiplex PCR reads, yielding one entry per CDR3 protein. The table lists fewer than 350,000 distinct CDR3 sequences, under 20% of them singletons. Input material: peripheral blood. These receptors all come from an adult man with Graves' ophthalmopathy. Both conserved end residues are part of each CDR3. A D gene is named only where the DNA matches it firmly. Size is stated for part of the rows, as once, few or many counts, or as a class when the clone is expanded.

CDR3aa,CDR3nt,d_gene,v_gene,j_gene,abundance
CATGFSSLSDEQYF,TGTGCCACGGGTTTTAGCTCCTTATCGGACGAGCAGTACTTC,.,TRBV12-3/TRBV12-4,TRBJ2-7,once
CASSSLTDRQETQYF,TGTGCCAGCAGCTCCCTCACCGACAGGCAAGAGACCCAGTACTTC,.,TRBV11-2,TRBJ2-5,.
CAWSVTGGVGNQPQHF,TGTGCCTGGAGTGTGACAGGGGGCGTTGGCAATCAGCCCCAGCATTTT,TRBD1,TRBV30,TRBJ1-5,few
CASSSWTSGLRYF,TGTGCCAGCAGCTCCTGGACTAGCGGGTTACGGTACTTC,TRBD2,TRBV7-3,TRBJ2-7,.
CASSETRIQPQHF,TGTGCCAGCAGTGAAACTCGGATTCAGCCCCAGCATTTT,.,TRBV6-1,TRBJ1-5,.
CASSFGTGSIDEQYF,TGTGCCAGCAGCTTTGGTACAGGGAGTATCGACGAGCAGTACTTC,.,TRBV5-6,TRBJ2-7,.
CASRLQGAQNTGELFF,TGTGCCAGCAGACTACAGGGGGCCCAGAACACCGGGGAGCTGTTTTTT,TRBD1,TRBV6-1,TRBJ2-2,many
CASSEGTAVLPRYEQYF,TGTGCCAGCAGTGAAGGGACAGCCGTGTTACCCCGCTACGAGCAGTACTTC,.,TRBV6-1,TRBJ2-7,many
CASSPPGLLGPFYGYTF,TGCGCCAGCAGCCCGCCAGGCCTCCTTGGACCCTTTTATGGCTACACCTTC,.,TRBV4-3,TRBJ1-2,few
CASSFGQAPQPQHF,TGTGCCAGCAGTTTTGGCCAGGCCCCTCAGCCCCAGCATTTT,.,TRBV6-2/TRBV6-3,TRBJ1-5,many
CASSWTGSGYTF,TGTGCCAGCAGTTGGACAGGGAGTGGCTACACCTTC,TRBD1,TRBV6-5,TRBJ1-2,many
CASSFRLAEGTGELFF,TGTGCCAGCAGCTTTCGACTAGCGGAGGGGACCGGGGAGCTGTTTTTT,TRBD2,TRBV7-8,TRBJ2-2,.
CASSLVPGQVIYEQYF,TGTGCCAGCAGCCTTGTACCGGGACAGGTAATCTACGAGCAGTACTTC,TRBD1,TRBV5-4,TRBJ2-7,.
CASSVLLTGRRETQYF,TGTGCCAGCAGCGTACTCCTGACAGGGCGCAGGGAGACCCAGTACTTC,TRBD1,TRBV9,TRBJ2-5,.
CASTTGQGSSGYTF,TGTGCCAGCACCACGGGACAGGGCAGTTCGGGCTACACCTTC,TRBD1,TRBV27,TRBJ1-2,many
CASSSIPGDEQYF,TGTGCCAGCAGCTCAATCCCGGGGGACGAGCAGTACTTC,.,TRBV11-2,TRBJ2-7,many
CASSIRQLEIWNQPQHF,TGTGCCAGTAGTATTAGGCAGCTGGAAATATGGAATCAGCCCCAGCATTTT,.,TRBV19,TRBJ1-5,many
CASTLDRAPTYEQYF,TGTGCCAGCACTCTGGACAGAGCGCCCACCTACGAGCAGTACTTC,.,TRBV2,TRBJ2-7,.
CASVLAHESSSYEQYF,TGTGCCAGCGTACTAGCGCACGAATCGAGCTCCTACGAGCAGTACTTC,TRBD2,TRBV27,TRBJ2-7,many
CASSATTRARGELFF,TGTGCCAGCAGTGCCACGACTAGAGCTCGGGGGGAGCTGTTTTTT,.,TRBV6-1,TRBJ2-2,few
CASTSPRQGLSETQYF,TGTGCCAGCACCTCACCTCGACAGGGTTTGTCGGAGACCCAGTACTTC,TRBD1,TRBV6-2/TRBV6-3,TRBJ2-5,many
CASSYGKGNIQYF,TGTGCCAGCAGTTATGGGAAGGGAAACATTCAGTACTTC,.,TRBV6-5,TRBJ2-4,many
CASSPRGTGASYEQYF,TGTGCCAGCAGCCCTAGAGGGACAGGGGCTTCCTACGAGCAGTACTTC,TRBD1,TRBV7-6,TRBJ2-7,many
CASSYDGLGAEAFF,TGCGCCAGCAGCTACGACGGCCTGGGCGCTGAAGCTTTCTTT,.,TRBV5-1,TRBJ1-1,many
CASSSDGGNYEQYF,TGCGCCAGCAGCTCGGACGGCGGAAACTACGAGCAGTACTTC,.,TRBV5-1,TRBJ2-7,.
CASTHGGLGETQYF,TGTGCCAGCACCCACGGGGGTTTGGGAGAGACCCAGTACTTC,.,TRBV6-1,TRBJ2-5,.
CASRTTHIYEQYF,TGTGCCAGCAGGACGACACATATCTACGAGCAGTACTTC,.,TRBV6-1,TRBJ2-7,.
CASSLDRESNSPLHF,TGTGCCAGCAGCCTCGACAGGGAGAGTAATTCACCCCTCCACTTT,TRBD1,TRBV27,TRBJ1-6,many
CASSIYQGDYGYTF,TGTGCCAGTAGTATCTACCAGGGCGACTATGGCTACACCTTC,.,TRBV19,TRBJ1-2,many
CASSFGRGLLNYGYTF,TGTGCCAGCAGTTTCGGCAGGGGCCTTTTAAACTATGGCTACACCTTC,.,TRBV12-3/TRBV12-4,TRBJ1-2,many
CASSLRQGHQPQHF,TGTGCCAGCAGCCTCCGGCAGGGGCATCAGCCCCAGCATTTT,.,TRBV6-2/TRBV6-3,TRBJ1-5,many
CASTAIGDFYEQYF,TGTGCCAGCACCGCAATCGGGGATTTCTACGAGCAGTACTTC,.,TRBV28,TRBJ2-7,.
CASSTGAGNIHEQYF,TGTGCCAGCAGTACCGGGGCAGGGAATATTCACGAGCAGTACTTC,.,TRBV27,TRBJ2-7,many
CASSLSANSPLHF,TGTGCCAGCAGCTTATCGGCCAATTCACCCCTCCACTTT,.,TRBV7-6,TRBJ1-6,.
CSARIAGSDSPLHF,TGCAGTGCTAGAATTGCCGGGTCAGATTCACCCCTCCACTTT,.,TRBV20-1,TRBJ1-6,many
CASSPLKSGYEQYF,TGTGCCAGCAGTCCCCTTAAGAGTGGCTACGAGCAGTACTTC,.,TRBV6-1,TRBJ2-7,many
CASSTQRTRLSYEQYF,TGTGCCAGTAGTACCCAGCGGACTAGACTCTCCTACGAGCAGTACTTC,TRBD2,TRBV19,TRBJ2-7,.
CASSYGQGEGYGYTF,TGTGCCAGCAGCTACGGACAGGGTGAGGGCTATGGCTACACCTTC,TRBD1,TRBV7-9,TRBJ1-2,many
CASSLVPRDRTGELFF,TGCGCCAGCAGCTTGGTCCCCCGGGATAGGACCGGGGAGCTGTTTTTT,.,TRBV5-1,TRBJ2-2,many
CAWSLRLRSSGANVLTF,TGTGCCTGGAGTCTTCGGTTGAGGAGCTCTGGGGCCAACGTCCTGACTTTC,.,TRBV30,TRBJ2-6,many
CASSVGPGRAFF,TGTGCCAGCAGCGTAGGTCCGGGGCGAGCTTTCTTT,.,TRBV9,TRBJ1-1,.
CAGSQESGRRAYEQYF,TGTGCCGGCAGCCAAGAGAGTGGGAGGAGGGCCTACGAGCAGTACTTC,.,TRBV4-2,TRBJ2-7,many
CSASGGVLQPSPLHF,TGCAGTGCTAGCGGGGGGGTCCTGCAACCTTCACCCCTCCACTTT,.,TRBV20-1,TRBJ1-6,many
CAWSVGDRALSEQYF,TGTGCCTGGAGTGTAGGGGACAGGGCCCTCTCCGAGCAGTACTTC,TRBD1,TRBV30,TRBJ2-7,many
CASSLLVRFDEQFF,TGCGCCAGCAGCTTGCTGGTGCGGTTCGATGAGCAGTTCTTC,.,TRBV5-1,TRBJ2-1,many
CATSVRTGSTYEQYF,TGTGCCACCAGTGTCCGGACAGGGAGTACCTACGAGCAGTACTTC,TRBD1,TRBV24-1,TRBJ2-7,many
CASSKRQGALRQPQHF,TGTGCCAGCAGCAAGAGACAGGGGGCTTTGCGTCAGCCCCAGCATTTT,TRBD1,TRBV11-2,TRBJ1-5,many
CASSGDLSTGELFF,TGTGCCAGCAGTGGTGATTTAAGCACCGGGGAGCTGTTTTTT,.,TRBV28,TRBJ2-2,once
CASSSPDRGKETQYF,TGTGCCAGCAGTAGCCCCGATAGGGGAAAAGAGACCCAGTACTTC,.,TRBV28,TRBJ2-5,many
CASSGLSSKETQYF,TGTGCCAGTTCCGGCCTCTCTTCCAAAGAGACCCAGTACTTC,.,TRBV19,TRBJ2-5,many
CAISESRPTLDVETQYF,TGTGCCATCAGTGAGTCCCGACCTACCTTAGACGTAGAGACCCAGTACTTC,.,TRBV10-3,TRBJ2-5,many